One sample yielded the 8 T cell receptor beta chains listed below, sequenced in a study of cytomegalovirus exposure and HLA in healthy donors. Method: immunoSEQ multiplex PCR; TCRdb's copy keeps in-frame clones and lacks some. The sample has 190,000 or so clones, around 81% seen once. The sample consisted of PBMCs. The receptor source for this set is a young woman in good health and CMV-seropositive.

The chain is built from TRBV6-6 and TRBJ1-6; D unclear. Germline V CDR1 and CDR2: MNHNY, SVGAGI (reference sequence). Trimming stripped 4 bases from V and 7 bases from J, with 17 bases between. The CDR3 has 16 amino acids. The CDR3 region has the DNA TGTGCCAGCAGTTCCTCAGACTCAGTCGGCAATTCACCCCTCCACTTT. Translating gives CASSSSDSVGNSPLHF.

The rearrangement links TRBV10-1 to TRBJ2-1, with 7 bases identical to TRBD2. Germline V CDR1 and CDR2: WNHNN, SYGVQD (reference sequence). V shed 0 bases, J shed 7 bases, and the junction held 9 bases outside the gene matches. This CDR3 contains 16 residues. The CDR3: CASSESGRTRPNEQFF. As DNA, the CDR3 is TGCGCCAGCAGTGAGTCGGGTCGGACTAGGCCAAATGAGCAGTTCTTC.

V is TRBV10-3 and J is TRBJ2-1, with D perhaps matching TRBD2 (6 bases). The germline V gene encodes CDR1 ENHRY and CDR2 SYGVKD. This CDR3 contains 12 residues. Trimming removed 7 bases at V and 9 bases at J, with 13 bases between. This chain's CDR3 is CAIKGGVREQFF. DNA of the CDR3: TGTGCCATCAAGGGAGGCGTCCGTGAGCAGTTCTTC.

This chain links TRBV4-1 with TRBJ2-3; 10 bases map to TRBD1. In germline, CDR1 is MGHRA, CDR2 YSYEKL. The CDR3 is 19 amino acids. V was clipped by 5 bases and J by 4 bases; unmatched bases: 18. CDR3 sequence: CASSKGDRGRRDPADTQYF. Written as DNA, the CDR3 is TGCGCCAGCAGCAAGGGAGACAGGGGGCGCAGGGATCCAGCAGATACGCAGTATTTT.

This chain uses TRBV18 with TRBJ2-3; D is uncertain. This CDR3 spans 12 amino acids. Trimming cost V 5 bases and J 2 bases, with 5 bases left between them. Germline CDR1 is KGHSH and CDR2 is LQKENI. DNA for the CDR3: TGTGCCAGCTCAAGCAACACAGATACGCAGTATTTT. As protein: CASSSNTDTQYF.

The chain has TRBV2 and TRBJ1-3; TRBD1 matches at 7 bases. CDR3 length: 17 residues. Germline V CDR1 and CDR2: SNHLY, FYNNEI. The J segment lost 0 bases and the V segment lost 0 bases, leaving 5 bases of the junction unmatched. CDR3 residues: CASSEAYRGSSGNTIYF. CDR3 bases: TGTGCCAGCAGTGAAGCGTACAGGGGTAGCTCTGGAAACACCATATATTTT.

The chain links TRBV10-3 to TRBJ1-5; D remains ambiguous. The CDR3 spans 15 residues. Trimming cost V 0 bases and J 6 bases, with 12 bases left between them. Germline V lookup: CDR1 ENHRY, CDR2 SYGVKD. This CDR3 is CAISESKGGVQPQHF. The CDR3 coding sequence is TGTGCCATCAGTGAGTCAAAGGGCGGGGTTCAGCCCCAGCATTTT.

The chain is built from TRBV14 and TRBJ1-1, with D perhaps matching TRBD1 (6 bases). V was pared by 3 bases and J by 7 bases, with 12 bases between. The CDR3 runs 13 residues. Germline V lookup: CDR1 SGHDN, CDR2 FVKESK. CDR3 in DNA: TGTGCCAGCAGCCAGGGCAGGGGAGTTGAAGCTTTCTTT. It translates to CASSQGRGVEAFF.